This entry lists 15 T cell receptor beta chains sequenced from one sample in a study of T cell responses to AZD1222 COVID-19 vaccine. Sequenced by immunoSEQ multiplex PCR; TCRdb stores in-frame clones only, minus some. The sample yields approximately 160,000 clones, roughly nine tenths seen once. The starting material was peripheral blood, obtained on day 0 of AZD1222 vaccination. The receptors were gathered from an adult in good health.

The V call is TRBV5-4, the J call TRBJ2-2, with D perhaps assigned TRBD1 or TRBD2 (5 bases each). The CDR3 spans 15 residues. Germline loops: CDR1 SGHNT, CDR2 YYREEE (reference sequence). Trimming left V 2 bases short and J 5 bases short, with 13 bases between. CDR3 residues: CASSFPGARTGELFF. CDR3 coding DNA: TGTGCCAGCAGCTTCCCCGGGGCGCGGACCGGGGAGCTGTTTTTT.

This chain uses TRBV18 with TRBJ1-2; unclear D gene. Per the germline V gene, CDR1 is KGHSH and CDR2 is LQKENI. The V end was cut by 2 bases, the J end by 7 bases, with 17 bases between. The CDR3 runs 15 residues. The CDR3 region is CASSPFRGVGGGYTF. The CDR3 DNA reads TGTGCCAGCTCACCATTCCGGGGTGTGGGAGGTGGCTACACCTTC.

The chain joins TRBV7-6 to TRBJ2-3; D call uncertain. CDR1 SGHVS and CDR2 FNYEAQ come from the germline V gene. The CDR3 length is 11 residues. Between the trimmed V and J ends, which lost 0 bases and 6 bases, there was a span of 1 base. The CDR3 sequence: CASSLADTQYF. The CDR3 DNA is TGTGCCAGCAGCTTAGCCGATACGCAGTATTTT.

The genes are TRBV7-6 and TRBJ1-5; possibly TRBD1 for D (5 bases). This CDR3 is built from 15 residues. V dropped 0 bases and J dropped 7 bases, with 13 bases sitting between them. Germline loops: CDR1 SGHVS, CDR2 FNYEAQ. The CDR3 region has the DNA TGTGCCAGCAGCTTAGCCCAGGGAGCGGGCCAGCCCCAGCATTTT. It specifies CASSLAQGAGQPQHF.

This sequence joins TRBV6-5 and TRBJ2-4, with D perhaps matching TRBD1 (6 bases). The CDR3 spans 11 residues. The germline V gene has CDR1 MNHEY and CDR2 SVGAGI. V lost 6 bases and J lost 8, with 8 bases in between. The CDR3 loop reads CASSRGDIQYF. As DNA, the CDR3 is TGTGCCAGCAGCAGGGGAGACATTCAGTACTTC.

This rearrangement joins TRBV23-1 to TRBJ2-2; either TRBD1 or TRBD2 may fit D (7 bases each). TRBV23-1 is annotated as an ORF whose role is uncertain. CDR3 length equals 16 residues. Between the trimmed V and J ends, which lost 7 bases and 7 bases, there was a span of 22 bases. The CDR3 loop reads CASIRRGRGSFGELFF. The CDR3 region has the DNA TGCGCCAGCATACGAAGGGGGCGCGGGAGCTTCGGGGAGCTGTTTTTT.

V and J are TRBV14 and TRBJ2-3, with D unclear. Looked up from germline, CDR1 is SGHDN and CDR2 is FVKESK. V lost 4 bases, J lost 2 bases, and 10 bases lay in between. The CDR3 has 14 residues. DNA for the CDR3: TGTGCCAGCAGCCCGTCATCCTACACAGATACGCAGTATTTT. This codes for CASSPSSYTDTQYF.

The chain employs TRBV6-4 and TRBJ2-2, with no clear D. Between the trimmed V and J ends, which lost 5 bases and 2 bases, there was a span of 15 bases. The CDR3 runs 16 residues. Germline CDR1 reads MRHNA; CDR2 reads SNTAGT. In DNA form, the CDR3 reads TGTGCCAGCAGTCAAGCCTTGGCCAGAAACACCGGGGAGCTGTTTTTT. This translates into CASSQALARNTGELFF.

The gene calls are TRBV9 and TRBJ1-2; TRBD1 matches 12 bases. Germline trimming cut 5 bases from V and 2 bases from J; bases unmatched to any gene: 7. The CDR3 covers 16 residues. Germline V gene lookup returns CDR1 SGDLS and CDR2 YYNGEE. The CDR3 spells CASRGTGGEGNYGYTF. CDR3 nucleotides: TGTGCCAGCAGGGGGACAGGGGGCGAGGGCAACTATGGCTACACCTTC.

This clone was counted once. J is TRBJ2-2 and V is TRBV11-2; D is undetermined. CDR3 size: 13 residues. Germline assignment: CDR1 SGHAT and CDR2 FQNNGV. Trimming cost V 4 bases and J 5 bases, with 8 bases left between them. CDR3 nucleotide sequence: TGTGCCAGCAGCTCGGACCGGACCGGGGAGCTGTTTTTT. It is translated as CASSSDRTGELFF.

V gene TRBV27 combines with J gene TRBJ1-2; D gene uncertain. V was pared by 0 bases and J by 2 bases, with 13 bases between. Looked up from germline, CDR1 is MNHEY and CDR2 is SMNVEV (reference sequence). The CDR3 is 16 residues long. The CDR3 nucleotides read TGTGCCAGCAGTTTATCGCTTACTGCCAGAAACTATGGCTACACCTTC. Its protein is CASSLSLTARNYGYTF.

This chain joins TRBV6-2 or TRBV6-3 and TRBJ1-5; the D gene is possibly TRBD1 (6 bases). V lost 2 bases, J lost 6 bases, and 17 bases lay in between. Germline CDR1 MNHEY, CDR2 SVGEGT. The CDR3 length is 16 residues. The CDR3 region is CASSYKRTTGSQPQHF. The CDR3 bases are TGTGCCAGCAGTTACAAACGGACGACAGGAAGTCAGCCCCAGCATTTT.

The rearrangement links TRBV7-9 to TRBJ1-5; TRBD1 matches 9 bases. The CDR3 consists of 16 residues. Germline CDR1 reads SEHNR; CDR2 reads FQNEAQ (reference sequence). V lost 1 base, J lost 7 bases, and 8 bases stayed unmatched. For the CDR3, the DNA is TGTGCCAGCAGCTTAGGTTGGGGACAGGGCGCCCAGCCCCAGCATTTT. Residues: CASSLGWGQGAQPQHF. Variable domain in full (rest from reference TRBV7-9 and TRBJ1-5): DTGVSQNPRHKITKRGQNVTFRCDPISEHNRLYWYRQTLGQGPEFLTYFQNEAQLEKSRLLSDRFSAERPKGSFSTLEIQRTEQGDSAMYLCASSLGWGQGAQPQHFGDGTRLSIL.

Only one count was recorded for this clone. The chain carries TRBV19 and TRBJ1-6; 10 bases line up with TRBD1. The germline V gene encodes CDR1 LNHDA and CDR2 SQIVND (reference sequence). V lost 3 bases, J lost 9 bases, and 5 bases stayed unmatched. The CDR3 is made up of 15 amino acids. CDR3 sequence (DNA): TGTGCCAGTAGTATTGGACAGGGGGAGATTTCACCCCTCCACTTT. It translates to CASSIGQGEISPLHF.

The V and J genes are TRBV4-2 and TRBJ2-1; D perhaps matches TRBD2 (6 bases). V shed 1 base and J shed 6 bases, with 10 bases lying between them. The CDR3 is 14 amino acids. Germline V CDR1 and CDR2: LGHNA, YNFKEQ. The chain's CDR3 is CASSQAGTSNEQFF. In DNA form, the CDR3 reads TGTGCCAGCAGCCAAGCCGGGACTTCCAATGAGCAGTTCTTC.